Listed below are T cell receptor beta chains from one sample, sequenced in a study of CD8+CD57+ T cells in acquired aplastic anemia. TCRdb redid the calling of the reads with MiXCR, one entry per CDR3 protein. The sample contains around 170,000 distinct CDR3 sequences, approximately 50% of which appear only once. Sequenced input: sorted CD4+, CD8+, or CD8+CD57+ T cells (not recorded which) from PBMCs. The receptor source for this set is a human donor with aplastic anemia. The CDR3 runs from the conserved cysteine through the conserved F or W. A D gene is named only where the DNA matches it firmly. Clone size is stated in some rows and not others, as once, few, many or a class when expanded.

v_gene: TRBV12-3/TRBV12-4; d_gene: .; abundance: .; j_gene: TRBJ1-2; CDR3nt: TGTGCCAGCAGTACAATCAGCGAGGTTGGGTTTCTGAGCTACACCTTC; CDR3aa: CASSTISEVGFLSYTF
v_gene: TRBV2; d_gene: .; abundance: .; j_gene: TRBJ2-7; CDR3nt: TGTGCCAGCACCGCCACAGGGAACGAGCAGTACTTC; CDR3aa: CASTATGNEQYF
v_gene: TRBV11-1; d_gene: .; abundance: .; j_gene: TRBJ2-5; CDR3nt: TGTGCCATCACCGTTGAAAGGGGAGAGACCCAGTACTTC; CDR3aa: CAITVERGETQYF
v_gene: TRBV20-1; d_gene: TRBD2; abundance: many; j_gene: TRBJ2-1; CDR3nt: TGCAGTGCCGAAGCGACTAGCGGGAGTTCCTATGAGCAGTTCTTC; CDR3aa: CSAEATSGSSYEQFF
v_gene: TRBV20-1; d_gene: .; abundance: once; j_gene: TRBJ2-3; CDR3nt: TGCAGCCCATTAGAGCGCGGGAGCACAGATACGCAGTATTTT; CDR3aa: CSPLERGSTDTQYF
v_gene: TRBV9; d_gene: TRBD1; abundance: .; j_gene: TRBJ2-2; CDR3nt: TGTGCCAGCAGCGTCCAGGGGGCGAACACCGGGGAGCTGTTTTTT; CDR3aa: CASSVQGANTGELFF
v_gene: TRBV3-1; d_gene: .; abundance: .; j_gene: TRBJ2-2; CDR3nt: TGTGCCAGCAGCCAATTTCCGGGTCCAGGCGGGGAGCTGTTTTTT; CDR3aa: CASSQFPGPGGELFF
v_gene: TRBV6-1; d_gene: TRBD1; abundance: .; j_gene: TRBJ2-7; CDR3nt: TGTGCCAGCAGGCGTGGACAGGTTGCCTACGAGCAGTACTTC; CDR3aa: CASRRGQVAYEQYF
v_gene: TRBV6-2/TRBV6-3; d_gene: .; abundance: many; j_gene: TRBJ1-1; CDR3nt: TGTGCCAGCAGTTACAGGGTCGGCACTGAAGCTTTCTTT; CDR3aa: CASSYRVGTEAFF
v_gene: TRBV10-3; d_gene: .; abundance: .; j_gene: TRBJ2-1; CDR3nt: TGTGCCATCAGTGAGTCAGGCGTGGTCAATGAGCAGTTCTTC; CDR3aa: CAISESGVVNEQFF
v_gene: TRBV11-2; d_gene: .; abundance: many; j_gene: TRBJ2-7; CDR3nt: TGTGCCAGCAGCTTATATCCACGGCCGAGCTCCTACGAGCAGTACTTC; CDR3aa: CASSLYPRPSSYEQYF
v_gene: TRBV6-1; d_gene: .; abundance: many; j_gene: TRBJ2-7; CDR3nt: TGTGCCAGCAGCAGGACGGATTCCTACGAGCAGTACTTC; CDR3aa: CASSRTDSYEQYF
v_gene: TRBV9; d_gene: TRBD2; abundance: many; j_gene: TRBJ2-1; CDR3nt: TGTGCCAGCAGCCTGGGGGGGGGACTAGCGGGATTAGATGAGCAGTTCTTC; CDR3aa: CASSLGGGLAGLDEQFF
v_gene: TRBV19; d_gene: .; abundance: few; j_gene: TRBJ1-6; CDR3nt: TGTGCCAGTAGTCTCGGGACTTCATCGGTACCCCTCCACTTT; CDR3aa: CASSLGTSSVPLHF
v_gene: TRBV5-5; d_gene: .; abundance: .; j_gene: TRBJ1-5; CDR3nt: TGTGCCAGCAGCGTTTGGGGCAATCAGCCCCAGCATTTT; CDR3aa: CASSVWGNQPQHF
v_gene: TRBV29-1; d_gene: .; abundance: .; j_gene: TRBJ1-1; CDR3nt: TGCAGCGTTGAGGGACGGGGCACTGAAGCTTTCTTT; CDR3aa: CSVEGRGTEAFF
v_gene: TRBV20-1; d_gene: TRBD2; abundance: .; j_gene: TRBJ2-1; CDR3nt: TGCAGTGCTAGACTCCCACTAGCGGGGGACAATGAGCAGTTCTTC; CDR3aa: CSARLPLAGDNEQFF
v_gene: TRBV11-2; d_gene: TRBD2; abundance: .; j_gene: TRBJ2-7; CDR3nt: TGTGCCAGCAGCCTCGAGAGCGGGAGGTTCACAGGATCGACTGACGAGCAGTACTTC; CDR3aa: CASSLESGRFTGSTDEQYF
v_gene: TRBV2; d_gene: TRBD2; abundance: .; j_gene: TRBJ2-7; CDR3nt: TGTGCCAGCAGGACCGGGACTAGCGGAGTCTACGAGCAGTACTTC; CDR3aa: CASRTGTSGVYEQYF
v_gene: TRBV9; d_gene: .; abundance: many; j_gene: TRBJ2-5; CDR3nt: TGTGCCAGCAGCGTATCCAGCGGGGAGACCCAGTACTTC; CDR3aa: CASSVSSGETQYF
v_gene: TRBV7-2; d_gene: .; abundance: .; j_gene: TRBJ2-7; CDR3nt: TGTGCCAGCCAAGGGCGGGGTTACGAGCAGTACTTC; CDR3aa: CASQGRGYEQYF
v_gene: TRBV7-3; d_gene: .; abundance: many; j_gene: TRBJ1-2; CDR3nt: TGTGCCAGCAGCCTAATGGGTTCCTACTTCACCTTC; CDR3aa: CASSLMGSYFTF
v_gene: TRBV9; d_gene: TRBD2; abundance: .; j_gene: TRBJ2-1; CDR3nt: TGTGCCAGCAGCTTGACCCCTATAGCGGGAGGGCCCCGGGGTGAGCAGTTCTTC; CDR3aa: CASSLTPIAGGPRGEQFF
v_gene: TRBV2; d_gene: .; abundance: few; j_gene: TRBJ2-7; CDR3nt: TGTGCCAGCAGTGATATGGCTCCTGGCGAGCAGTACTTC; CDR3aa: CASSDMAPGEQYF
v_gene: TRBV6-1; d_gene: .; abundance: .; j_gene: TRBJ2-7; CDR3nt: TGTGCCAGCAGCCAGGGACGTTTGGGGGAGCAGTACTTC; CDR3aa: CASSQGRLGEQYF
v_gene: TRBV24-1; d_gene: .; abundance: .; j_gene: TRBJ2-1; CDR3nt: TGTGCCACCAGTGATTTGGGGAAGGAGCAGTTCTTC; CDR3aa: CATSDLGKEQFF
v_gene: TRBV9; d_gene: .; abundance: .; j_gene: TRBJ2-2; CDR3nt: TGTGCCAGCAGCTTGGACACAGGGCGGAACACCGGGGAGCTGTTTTTT; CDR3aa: CASSLDTGRNTGELFF
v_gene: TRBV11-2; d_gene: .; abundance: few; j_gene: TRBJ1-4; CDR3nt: TGTGCCAGCAGCTTACTCGGCGGGCAGGGGTTGGAAAAACTGTTTTTT; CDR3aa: CASSLLGGQGLEKLFF
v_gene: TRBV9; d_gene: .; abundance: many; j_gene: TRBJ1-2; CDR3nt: TGTGCCAGCAGCGTAGGACCGCAACTCTATGGCTACACCTTC; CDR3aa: CASSVGPQLYGYTF
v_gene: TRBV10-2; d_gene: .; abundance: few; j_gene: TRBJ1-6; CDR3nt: TGCGCCAGCAGCTCCTATACCAATTCACCCCTCCACTTT; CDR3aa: CASSSYTNSPLHF
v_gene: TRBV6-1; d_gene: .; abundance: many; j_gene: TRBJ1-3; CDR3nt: TGTGCCAGCAGTGAGGTCAGACAGCGTGGAAACACCATATATTTT; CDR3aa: CASSEVRQRGNTIYF
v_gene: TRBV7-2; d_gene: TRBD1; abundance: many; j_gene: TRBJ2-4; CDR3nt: TGTGCCAGCAGCTTAGCGAGGGGGCAAAACATTCAGTACTTC; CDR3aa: CASSLARGQNIQYF